The 19 T cell receptor beta chains presented below share a single source sample, sequenced in a study of blood T cell repertoires in COVID-19. Profiled with immunoSEQ multiplex PCR; TCRdb holds only in-frame clones, not every one. The data contain fewer than 350,000 clones, 88% of them singletons. The specimen sequenced was peripheral blood. The receptors here all came from a young man with active or convalescent COVID-19.

The J gene is TRBJ1-2, the V gene TRBV29-1; 7 nucleotides align to TRBD1. Germline V lookup: CDR1 SQVTM, CDR2 ANQGSEA. CDR3 size: 13 residues. With V trimmed by 7 bases and J by 7 bases, 12 bases remained unmatched. Here the CDR3 DNA reads TGCAGCGGCATGCCGCAGGGGGAGAGTGGCTACACCTTC. As protein: CSGMPQGESGYTF. Combining the CDR3 with reference TRBV29-1 and TRBJ1-2 gives the whole variable domain SAVISQKPSRDICQRGTSLTIQCQVDSQVTMMFWYRQQPGQSLTLIATANQGSEATYESGFVIDKFPISRPNLTFSTLTVSNMSPEDSSIYLCSGMPQGESGYTFGSGTRLTVV.

The chain is built from TRBV4-2 and TRBJ1-5; D is unclear. Deletions cut 0 bases from V and 0 bases from J, with 3 bases between. CDR1 and CDR2 from the germline V gene are LGHNA and YNFKEQ. The CDR3 is made up of 14 amino acids. The CDR3 protein is CASSQDGSNQPQHF. The CDR3 DNA sequence: TGTGCCAGCAGCCAAGACGGTAGCAATCAGCCCCAGCATTTT.

The chain is built from TRBV5-1 and TRBJ2-1, with a tentative D call TRBD2 (6 bases). The CDR3 consists of 12 residues. Germline V gene lookup returns CDR1 SGHRS and CDR2 YFSETQ. V was shortened by 0 bases and J by 9 bases, with 7 bases between the two germline ends. CDR3 in DNA: TGCGCCAGCAGCTTGGCCGGGGGTGAGCAGTTCTTC. Its translation: CASSLAGGEQFF.

The V gene is TRBV5-8, the J gene TRBJ2-5; D unresolved. Trimming took 2 bases from V and 5 from J, leaving 19 bases between them. This CDR3 has 16 residues. Germline V gives CDR1 SGHTS, CDR2 YDEGEE. CDR3 bases: TGTGCCAGCAGCTTTCTGGCAGGTCGCCAGACGGAGACCCAGTACTTC. Translation: CASSFLAGRQTETQYF. Drawing the rest from reference TRBV5-8 and TRBJ2-5, the complete variable domain is EAGVTQSPTHLIKTRGQQATLRCSPISGHTSVYWYQQALGLGLQFLLWYDEGEERNRGNFPPRFSGRQFPNYSSELNVNALELEDSALYLCASSFLAGRQTETQYFGPGTRLLVL.

The CDR3 DNA reads TGTGCCAGTTCACAGGAGGGCTCCTATAATTCACCCCTCCACTTT. Its protein is CASSQEGSYNSPLHF. This rearrangement joins TRBV19 to TRBJ1-6; D possibly corresponds to TRBD1 (5 bases). The CDR3 has 15 amino acids. V was shortened by 8 bases and J by 0 bases, with 11 bases between the two germline ends. Per germline, CDR1 LNHDA and CDR2 SQIVND (reference sequence).

J is TRBJ2-2 and V is TRBV7-9, with D tentatively TRBD2 (7 bases). Germline V lookup: CDR1 SEHNR, CDR2 FQNEAQ (reference sequence). The V and J ends lost 2 bases and 4 bases respectively, with 11 bases between them. CDR3 length equals 15 residues. The CDR3 DNA follows: TGTGCCAGCAGCTTATTCGGGGGGCTCACCGGGGAGCTGTTTTTT. It is translated as CASSLFGGLTGELFF.

This clone was counted a single time. This sequence joins TRBV7-2 and TRBJ1-1; 8 bases are a match to TRBD1. In germline, CDR1 is SGHTA, CDR2 FQGNSA. After removal of 4 bases from V and 3 bases from J, the junction contained 7 bases not matched to a gene. This CDR3 contains 15 residues. CDR3 amino acids: CASSSGTGIDTEAFF. The CDR3, as DNA: TGTGCCAGCAGCTCTGGGACAGGCATAGACACTGAAGCTTTCTTT.

The gene calls are TRBV6-5 and TRBJ2-7, with D tentatively TRBD2 (5 bases). Trimming took off 0 bases at V and 2 bases at J, with 14 bases between the two ends. CDR3 length: 16 amino acids. Germline V gene sequence: CDR1 MNHEY, CDR2 SVGAGI. The CDR3 is CASSYSIVQRPYEQYF. DNA for the CDR3: TGTGCCAGCAGTTACTCGATCGTCCAGCGGCCCTACGAGCAGTACTTC.

The V and J genes are TRBV10-2 and TRBJ1-6; tentative D call: TRBD1 (6 bases). V was trimmed by 8 bases and J by 9 bases, leaving 20 bases between them. This CDR3 is built from 15 residues. Germline V gives CDR1 WSHSY, CDR2 SAAADI. This CDR3 reads CASFGRDIDGSPLHF. The CDR3 nucleotides are TGCGCCAGCTTTGGTCGGGACATCGACGGTTCACCCCTCCACTTT.

The rearrangement joins TRBV5-1 to TRBJ1-1, with D possibly TRBD1 on 5 matching bases. Looked up from germline, CDR1 is SGHRS and CDR2 is YFSETQ. V lost 0 bases to trimming and J lost 5 bases, with 11 bases between them. The CDR3 loop spans 14 amino acids. DNA for the CDR3: TGCGCCAGCAGCTTGGGTTCGGGGGGAACTGAAGCTTTCTTT. Encoded protein: CASSLGSGGTEAFF.

V gene TRBV27 combines with J gene TRBJ2-5; TRBD2 agrees at 12 bases. The CDR3 consists of 15 residues. Trimming cost V 6 bases and J 5 bases; bases outside gene matches: 7. Germline CDR1 reads MNHEY; CDR2 reads SMNVEV (reference sequence). In DNA form, the CDR3 reads TGTGCCAGCAGCGAACTAGCGGGGGGTTGGGAGACCCAGTACTTC. It specifies CASSELAGGWETQYF.

This clone was detected only once. V is TRBV4-1 and J is TRBJ2-7; D ambiguous. The germline V and J ends were trimmed by 4 bases and 0 bases, with 10 bases remaining between them. Germline-derived CDR1 and CDR2 are MGHRA and YSYEKL. The CDR3 extends over 14 amino acids. The CDR3 sequence is CASSPSKSSYEQYF. The CDR3 bases are TGCGCCAGCAGCCCGTCCAAGAGCTCCTACGAGCAGTACTTC.

The chain has TRBV19 and TRBJ2-7; D is perhaps TRBD1 (5 bases). This CDR3 spans 14 amino acids. Germline V gene data show CDR1 as LNHDA and CDR2 as SQIVND (reference sequence). Trimming removed 5 bases from V and 0 bases from J, with 11 bases in between. The CDR3 protein is CASSVSRDSYEQYF. CDR3 DNA: TGTGCCAGTAGTGTCTCCAGGGACTCCTACGAGCAGTACTTC.

The chain couples TRBV9 to TRBJ1-6; D is unresolved. V gave up 3 bases and J gave up 7 bases, with 11 bases separating them. The germline CDR1 and CDR2 sequences are SGDLS and YYNGEE. The CDR3 contains 14 residues. DNA of the CDR3: TGTGCCAGCAGCGCCAGACAAGGAAATTCACCCCTCCACTTT. This translates into CASSARQGNSPLHF.

The rearrangement links TRBV7-9 to TRBJ2-2, with 7 bases fitting TRBD1. With 7 bases clipped from V and 0 bases from J, the junction kept 5 bases outside the gene matches. This CDR3 has 15 residues. CDR1 and CDR2 (germline): SEHNR, FQNEAQ (reference sequence). The CDR3 loop reads CASTTGTANTGELFF. In DNA form, the CDR3 reads TGTGCCAGCACCACCGGGACAGCGAACACCGGGGAGCTGTTTTTT.

The CDR3 DNA reads as TGCGCCAGCAGCCAAAGGCCTATAACAGGGGGCAGGGGCGGCTACACCTTC. It yields the protein CASSQRPITGGRGGYTF. The rearrangement links TRBV4-1 to TRBJ1-2; 9 bases agree with TRBD1. J gave up 8 bases and V 2 bases, and 15 bases lay outside the gene matches. CDR3 size: 17 residues. The germline V gene encodes CDR1 MGHRA and CDR2 YSYEKL.

The chain couples TRBV3-1 (or the pseudogene TRBV3-2) to TRBJ2-4, with D perhaps TRBD1 (6 bases). The CDR3 spans 18 residues. Germline V CDR1 and CDR2: LGHDT, YNNKEL (reference sequence). The ends were cut back, 2 bases at V and 6 bases at J, with 23 bases in the middle. CDR3: CASSQTIRGAGSGNIQYF. The CDR3 DNA reads TGTGCCAGCAGCCAAACAATCAGGGGCGCTGGTAGTGGAAACATTCAGTACTTC.

V is TRBV5-5 and J is TRBJ2-1; D is uncertain. The V gene lost 0 bases and the J gene lost 13 bases, with 11 bases spanning the gap. The CDR3 is 12 residues long. CDR1 and CDR2 from the germline V gene are SGHKS and YYEKEE (reference sequence). The CDR3 region has the DNA TGTGCCAGCAGCTTGGAGTCTACCCCCCAGTTCTTC. Encoded protein: CASSLESTPQFF.

The J gene is TRBJ1-2, the V gene TRBV7-8, with 7 nucleotides matching TRBD1. The CDR3 totals 13 residues. Losses at the gene ends were 5 bases for V and 2 bases for J; bases not matched to a gene: 2. Germline CDR1 and CDR2: SGHVS and FQNEAQ. The CDR3 here is CASSTRGNYGYTF. CDR3 DNA sequence: TGTGCCAGCAGCACCAGGGGGAACTATGGCTACACCTTC.